These 4 T cell receptor beta chains were all obtained from the same sample, sequenced in a study of T-cell memory formation after mild COVID-19. TCRdb independently ran MiXCR on the 5' RACE reads; one entry per CDR3 protein. The data show about 620,000 distinct CDR3 sequences, more than 15% seen once. Sequenced material: PBMCs or a T cell subset sorted from them (not recorded which). Receptors were obtained from an adult woman who had mild COVID-19 (a few samples of this study predate the infection). Cell type and time point are not known.

The V call is TRBV24-1, the J call TRBJ2-5; no clear D. The germline V gene has CDR1 KGHDR and CDR2 SFDVKD. This CDR3 is 15 amino acids long. V lost 0 bases and J lost 5, with 12 bases in between. The CDR3 loop is CATSDLSISGETQYF. The DNA for the CDR3 is TGTGCCACCAGTGATTTGTCAATTTCCGGGGAGACCCAGTACTTC.

This clonotype was observed a few times. The chain uses TRBV19 and TRBJ1-2; D gene unclear. The CDR3 runs to 12 residues. Germline V lookup: CDR1 LNHDA, CDR2 SQIVND (reference sequence). V was clipped by 4 bases and J by 4 bases, with 7 bases between them. CDR3 bases: TGTGCCAGTAGTACGAGATCCTATGGCTACACCTTC. Encoded protein: CASSTRSYGYTF.

In this sample, this clonotype turned up a few times. The V and J genes are TRBV7-3 and TRBJ2-1, with 7 bases aligning to TRBD1. The CDR3 is 12 amino acids. Trimming removed 8 bases from V and 4 bases from J; junction bases left unmatched: 2. Germline V gives CDR1 SGHTA, CDR2 FQGTGA. The CDR3 here is CASGGQYNEQFF. For the CDR3, the DNA is TGTGCCAGCGGGGGACAGTACAATGAGCAGTTCTTC.

The chain combines TRBV5-5 with TRBJ2-2; D is perhaps TRBD2 (5 bases). V was cut by 1 base and J by 6 bases, with 19 bases left in between. This CDR3 comprises 17 residues. Germline values: CDR1 SGHKS, CDR2 YYEKEE (reference sequence). CDR3 residues: CASSLTRDIFLSGELFF. CDR3 bases: TGTGCCAGCAGCTTGACGAGGGATATTTTTTTGTCCGGGGAGCTGTTTTTT.